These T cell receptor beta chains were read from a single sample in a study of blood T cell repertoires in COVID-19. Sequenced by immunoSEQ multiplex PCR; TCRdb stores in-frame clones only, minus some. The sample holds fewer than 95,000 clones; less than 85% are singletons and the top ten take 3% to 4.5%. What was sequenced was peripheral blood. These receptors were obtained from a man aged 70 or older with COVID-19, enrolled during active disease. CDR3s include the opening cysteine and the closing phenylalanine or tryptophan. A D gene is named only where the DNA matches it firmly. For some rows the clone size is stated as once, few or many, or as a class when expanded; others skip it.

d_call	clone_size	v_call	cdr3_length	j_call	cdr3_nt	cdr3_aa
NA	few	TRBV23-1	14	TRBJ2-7	TGCGCCAGCAGTGTGGACAAACTTCTTTACGAGCAGTACTTC	CASSVDKLLYEQYF
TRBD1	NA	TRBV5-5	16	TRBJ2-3	TGTGCCAGCAGCCTTTCGACAGGGGCGCACCCAGATACGCAGTATTTT	CASSLSTGAHPDTQYF
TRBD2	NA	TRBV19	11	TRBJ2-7	TGTGCCAGTGGACTAGGATACGAGCAGTACTTC	CASGLGYEQYF
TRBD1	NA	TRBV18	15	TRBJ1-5	TGTGCCAGCTCACCTGACAGGGTAATGTATCAGCCCCAGCATTTT	CASSPDRVMYQPQHF
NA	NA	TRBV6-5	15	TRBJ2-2	TGTGCCAGCAGTTACCGTGTCAGGGTGGACGGGGAGCTGTTTTTT	CASSYRVRVDGELFF
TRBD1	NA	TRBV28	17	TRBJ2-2	TGTGCAACCGAGGGTCCCCGGGGACAGGGAAACACCGGGGAGCTGTTTTTT	CATEGPRGQGNTGELFF
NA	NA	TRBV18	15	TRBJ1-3	TGTGCCAGCTCGACCGGGACAAACTCTGGAAACACCATATATTTT	CASSTGTNSGNTIYF
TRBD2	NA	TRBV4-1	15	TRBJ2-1	TGCGCCAGCAGCCAAGTTAGCGGGAGTGCCCTTGAGCAGTTCTTC	CASSQVSGSALEQFF
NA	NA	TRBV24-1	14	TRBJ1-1	TGTGCCACCAGTGACCCTGGAGGTACTGGAGAAGCTTTCTTT	CATSDPGGTGEAFF
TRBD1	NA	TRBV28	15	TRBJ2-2	TGTGCCAGCAGTTGGGGACAGGGTAACACCGGGGAGCTGTTTTTT	CASSWGQGNTGELFF